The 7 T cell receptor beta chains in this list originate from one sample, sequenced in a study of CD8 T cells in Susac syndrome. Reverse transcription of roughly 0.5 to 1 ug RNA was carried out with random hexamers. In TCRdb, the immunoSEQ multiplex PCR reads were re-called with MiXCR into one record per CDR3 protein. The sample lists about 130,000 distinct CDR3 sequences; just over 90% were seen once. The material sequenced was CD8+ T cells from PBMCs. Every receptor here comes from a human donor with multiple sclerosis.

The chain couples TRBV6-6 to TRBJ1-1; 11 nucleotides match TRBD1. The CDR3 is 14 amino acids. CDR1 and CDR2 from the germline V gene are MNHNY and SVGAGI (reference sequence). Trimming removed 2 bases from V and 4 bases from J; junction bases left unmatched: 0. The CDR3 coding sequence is TGTGCCAGCAGTTACGGGACAGGGGGCACTGAAGCTTTCTTT. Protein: CASSYGTGGTEAFF.

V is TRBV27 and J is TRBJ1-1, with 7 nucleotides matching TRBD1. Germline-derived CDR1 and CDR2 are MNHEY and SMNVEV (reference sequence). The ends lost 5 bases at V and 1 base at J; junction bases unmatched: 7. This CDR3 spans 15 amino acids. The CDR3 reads CASSTRDRQNTEAFF. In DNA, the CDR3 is TGTGCCAGCAGTACCCGGGACAGACAGAACACTGAAGCTTTCTTT.

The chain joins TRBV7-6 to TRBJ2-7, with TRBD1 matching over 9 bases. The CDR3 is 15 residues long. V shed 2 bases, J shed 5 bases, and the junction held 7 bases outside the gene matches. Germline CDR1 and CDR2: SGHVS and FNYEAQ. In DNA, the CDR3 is TGTGCCAGCAGCTTACACAGGGGGCGGATCCACGAGCAGTACTTC. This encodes CASSLHRGRIHEQYF.

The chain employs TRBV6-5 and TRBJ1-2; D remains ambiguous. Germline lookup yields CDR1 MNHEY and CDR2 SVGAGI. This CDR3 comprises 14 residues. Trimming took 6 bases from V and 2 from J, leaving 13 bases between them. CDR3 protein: CASRITVGNYGYTF. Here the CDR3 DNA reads TGTGCCAGCAGGATTACTGTAGGGAACTATGGCTACACCTTC.

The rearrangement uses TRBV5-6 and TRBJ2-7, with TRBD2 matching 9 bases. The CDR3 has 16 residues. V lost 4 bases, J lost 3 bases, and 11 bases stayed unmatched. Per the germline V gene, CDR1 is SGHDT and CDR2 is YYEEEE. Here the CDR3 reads CASSPPRLAESYEQYV. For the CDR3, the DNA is TGTGCCAGCAGCCCGCCTCGACTAGCGGAAAGCTACGAGCAGTACGTC.

The CDR3 region has the DNA TGTGCCAGCAGTTTCGGGGGGTCCGCCGAGTACTTC. Translating it yields CASSFGGSAEYF. V is TRBV6-2 or TRBV6-3 and J is TRBJ2-4, with 7 bases matching TRBD2. Germline CDR1 is MNHEY and CDR2 is SVGEGT. The V gene end was trimmed by 4 bases and the J gene end by 14 bases; junction bases not matched to a gene: 8. The CDR3 is 12 residues long.

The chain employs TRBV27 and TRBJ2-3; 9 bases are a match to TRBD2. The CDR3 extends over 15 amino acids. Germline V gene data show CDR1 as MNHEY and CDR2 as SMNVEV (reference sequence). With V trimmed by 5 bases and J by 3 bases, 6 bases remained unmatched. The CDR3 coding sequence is TGTGCCAGCAGTAACCCGGGACTAGCAACAGATACGCAGTATTTT. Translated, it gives CASSNPGLATDTQYF.